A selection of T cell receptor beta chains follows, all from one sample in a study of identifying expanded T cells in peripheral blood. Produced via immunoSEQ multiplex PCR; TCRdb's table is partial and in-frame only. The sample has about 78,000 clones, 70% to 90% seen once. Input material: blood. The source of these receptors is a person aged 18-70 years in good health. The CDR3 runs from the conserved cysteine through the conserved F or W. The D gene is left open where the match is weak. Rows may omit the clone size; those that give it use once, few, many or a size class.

CDR3 DNA: TGTGCCACCAGCGGGAGCTTACAATTCAAGCAGTTCTTC
CDR3 protein: CATSGSLQFKQFF
D gene: NA
V gene: TRBV15
J gene: TRBJ2-1
clone size: NA

CDR3 DNA: TGTGCTAGTGGCCCGGCGGGGGGGAGGGACGAGCAGTACTTC
CDR3 protein: CASGPAGGRDEQYF
D gene: TRBD2
V gene: TRBV12-5
J gene: TRBJ2-7
clone size: NA

CDR3 DNA: TGTGCCAGCACCCCGACGGCCCAAGAGACCCAGTACTTC
CDR3 protein: CASTPTAQETQYF
D gene: NA
V gene: TRBV7-2
J gene: TRBJ2-5
clone size: NA

CDR3 DNA: TGTGCCAGCAGCCCGATCCCCGGGAACGGCTACACCTTC
CDR3 protein: CASSPIPGNGYTF
D gene: NA
V gene: TRBV7-6
J gene: TRBJ1-2
clone size: NA

CDR3 DNA: TGTGCCAGCAGTTATAATGGGCAGGGGGCTGTGGATGGCTACACCTTC
CDR3 protein: CASSYNGQGAVDGYTF
D gene: TRBD1
V gene: TRBV7-2
J gene: TRBJ1-2
clone size: NA

CDR3 DNA: TGTGCCAGTAGGCGGGGACAGGTTCCGTATGGCTACACCTTC
CDR3 protein: CASRRGQVPYGYTF
D gene: TRBD1
V gene: TRBV19
J gene: TRBJ1-2
clone size: NA

CDR3 DNA: TGCGCCAGCAGCACAACCGGGACAGGGAGGGAAAAACTGTTTTTT
CDR3 protein: CASSTTGTGREKLFF
D gene: TRBD1
V gene: TRBV5-1
J gene: TRBJ1-4
clone size: once

CDR3 DNA: TGCGCCAGCAGTCTGACTAGCGGGATCGGCTACGAGCAGTACTTC
CDR3 protein: CASSLTSGIGYEQYF
D gene: TRBD2
V gene: TRBV5-1
J gene: TRBJ2-7
clone size: NA

CDR3 DNA: TGTGCCAGCAACCGGGACAGGAGCTCCTACGAGCAGTACTTC
CDR3 protein: CASNRDRSSYEQYF
D gene: NA
V gene: TRBV21-1
J gene: TRBJ2-7
clone size: NA

CDR3 DNA: TGTGCCAGCAGTGATCAGGGTTGGGGCAGGAGTTCCTACGAGCAGTACTTC
CDR3 protein: CASSDQGWGRSSYEQYF
D gene: NA
V gene: TRBV2
J gene: TRBJ2-7
clone size: few

CDR3 DNA: TGTGCCAGCAGTCGAGTTATGGATACGCAGTATTTT
CDR3 protein: CASSRVMDTQYF
D gene: NA
V gene: TRBV6-6
J gene: TRBJ2-3
clone size: NA

CDR3 DNA: TGTGCCAGCAGATCTAGGGGGGGTATTGGAGCTTTCTTT
CDR3 protein: CASRSRGGIGAFF
D gene: NA
V gene: TRBV7-8
J gene: TRBJ1-1
clone size: NA

CDR3 DNA: TGTGCCAGCAGCCAACCGGACCCCGGGTACGAGCAGTACTTC
CDR3 protein: CASSQPDPGYEQYF
D gene: NA
V gene: TRBV4-2
J gene: TRBJ2-7
clone size: once

CDR3 DNA: TGTGCCAGCAGCTTAACCGGGACAAATCCCATCTACGAGCAGTACTTC
CDR3 protein: CASSLTGTNPIYEQYF
D gene: NA
V gene: TRBV7-3
J gene: TRBJ2-7
clone size: NA

CDR3 DNA: TGTGCCATCAGTGACATGTATGGGACAGGATCGGCTGAGCAGTTCTTC
CDR3 protein: CAISDMYGTGSAEQFF
D gene: TRBD1
V gene: TRBV10-3
J gene: TRBJ2-1
clone size: once

CDR3 DNA: TGTGCCAGTAGTATTGCCCCAGGGAGGAGCACAGATACGCAGTATTTT
CDR3 protein: CASSIAPGRSTDTQYF
D gene: NA
V gene: TRBV19
J gene: TRBJ2-3
clone size: NA

CDR3 DNA: TGCGCCAGCAGCTTGGATTTAGGGCAGATCCTTGAAAAACTGTTTTTT
CDR3 protein: CASSLDLGQILEKLFF
D gene: NA
V gene: TRBV5-1
J gene: TRBJ1-4
clone size: NA

CDR3 DNA: TGTGCCAGCAGCTCCGGACTAGTCTACGAGCAGTACTTC
CDR3 protein: CASSSGLVYEQYF
D gene: TRBD2
V gene: TRBV7-9
J gene: TRBJ2-7
clone size: NA

CDR3 DNA: TGTGCCAGTAGTCCAGGTCGGACAGGGCTGGATGGCTACACCTTC
CDR3 protein: CASSPGRTGLDGYTF
D gene: TRBD1
V gene: TRBV19
J gene: TRBJ1-2
clone size: NA

CDR3 DNA: TGTGCCTGGAACGGCCCACCTCCCTACGAGCAGTACTTC
CDR3 protein: CAWNGPPPYEQYF
D gene: NA
V gene: TRBV30
J gene: TRBJ2-7
clone size: NA

CDR3 DNA: TGCGCCAGCAGCCCCAGAGCGGGGGACTCCTCTGGAAACACCATATATTTT
CDR3 protein: CASSPRAGDSSGNTIYF
D gene: NA
V gene: TRBV4-1
J gene: TRBJ1-3
clone size: NA

CDR3 DNA: TGTGCCAGCAGTTCCCTCCCCTCCAGGCAGGCCCAGCCCCAGCATTTT
CDR3 protein: CASSSLPSRQAQPQHF
D gene: NA
V gene: TRBV27
J gene: TRBJ1-5
clone size: NA

CDR3 DNA: TGTGCCAGCAGCCTGGATGGACAGATTAGCAATCAGCCCCAGCATTTT
CDR3 protein: CASSLDGQISNQPQHF
D gene: NA
V gene: TRBV5-6
J gene: TRBJ1-5
clone size: once

CDR3 DNA: TGTGCCAGCAGCCTACAGGGGGTTAATCAGCCCCAGCATTTT
CDR3 protein: CASSLQGVNQPQHF
D gene: TRBD1
V gene: TRBV6-5
J gene: TRBJ1-5
clone size: NA

CDR3 DNA: TGTGCCAGCTCACCACGGCAGGGCCGCGAGCCCCTCCACTTT
CDR3 protein: CASSPRQGREPLHF
D gene: NA
V gene: TRBV18
J gene: TRBJ1-6
clone size: NA

CDR3 DNA: TGTGCCAGCAGTGAATTCGACTACAGGGGAGGCGAGACCCAGTACTTC
CDR3 protein: CASSEFDYRGGETQYF
D gene: NA
V gene: TRBV25-1
J gene: TRBJ2-5
clone size: NA

CDR3 DNA: TGCAGCGTGAGGGGCGGACAGGGGGCGGAGGAGCAGTACTTC
CDR3 protein: CSVRGGQGAEEQYF
D gene: TRBD1
V gene: TRBV29-1
J gene: TRBJ2-7
clone size: NA

CDR3 DNA: TGTGCCAGCAGTCTGACTAGCGGACAAGAGACCCAGTACTTC
CDR3 protein: CASSLTSGQETQYF
D gene: TRBD2
V gene: TRBV16
J gene: TRBJ2-5
clone size: NA

CDR3 DNA: TGTGCCAGCATCGAAGGGTACGGAAACACCATATATTTT
CDR3 protein: CASIEGYGNTIYF
D gene: NA
V gene: TRBV6-9
J gene: TRBJ1-3
clone size: NA

CDR3 DNA: TGTGCCAGCTCACTAGGACTAGCGGGTTACAATGAGCAGTTCTTC
CDR3 protein: CASSLGLAGYNEQFF
D gene: TRBD2
V gene: TRBV18
J gene: TRBJ2-1
clone size: NA

CDR3 DNA: TGCAGCGTTGGGCCCAACTACGGGGAAAAACTGTTTTTT
CDR3 protein: CSVGPNYGEKLFF
D gene: NA
V gene: TRBV29-1
J gene: TRBJ1-4
clone size: NA

CDR3 DNA: TGTGCCAGCAGCTTTTCGGGACAGGTGCACGGGGAGCTGTTTTTT
CDR3 protein: CASSFSGQVHGELFF
D gene: NA
V gene: TRBV12-1
J gene: TRBJ2-2
clone size: NA

CDR3 DNA: TGTGCCAGCAGTTCCCGGGACTCCTTCACCGGGGAGCTGTTTTTT
CDR3 protein: CASSSRDSFTGELFF
D gene: NA
V gene: TRBV25-1
J gene: TRBJ2-2
clone size: few

CDR3 DNA: TGTGCCAGCAGCTTAATCGCAGGGGGCTCAGTGGATACGCAGTATTTT
CDR3 protein: CASSLIAGGSVDTQYF
D gene: TRBD1
V gene: TRBV7-3
J gene: TRBJ2-3
clone size: NA

CDR3 DNA: TGTGCCATCAGTGAGTCTGCGGGTAGTGGAAACACCATATATTTT
CDR3 protein: CAISESAGSGNTIYF
D gene: NA
V gene: TRBV10-3
J gene: TRBJ1-3
clone size: few

CDR3 DNA: TGTGCCAGCAGCTTAGAGTTTGGGAGGGAAAATGAGCAGTTCTTC
CDR3 protein: CASSLEFGRENEQFF
D gene: TRBD2
V gene: TRBV11-3
J gene: TRBJ2-1
clone size: NA

CDR3 DNA: TGTGCCAGCAGCTTAGCGGGAGTATCCCAGTTCTTC
CDR3 protein: CASSLAGVSQFF
D gene: NA
V gene: TRBV11-3
J gene: TRBJ2-1
clone size: NA

CDR3 DNA: TGTGCCAGCAGAAGGGGCGGGACAGCCTCGACCTACGAGCAGTACTTC
CDR3 protein: CASRRGGTASTYEQYF
D gene: NA
V gene: TRBV28
J gene: TRBJ2-7
clone size: NA

CDR3 DNA: TGTGCCAGCAGCTTCCAGGGTCAAAAATCCAATGAGCAGTTCTTC
CDR3 protein: CASSFQGQKSNEQFF
D gene: NA
V gene: TRBV7-6
J gene: TRBJ2-1
clone size: NA

CDR3 DNA: TGTGCCAGTAGGCCATCGGGGGGTTCCTATGGCTACACCTTC
CDR3 protein: CASRPSGGSYGYTF
D gene: NA
V gene: TRBV19
J gene: TRBJ1-2
clone size: NA

CDR3 DNA: TGTGCCAGCAGTGACCCGAGGGGGGATTTT
CDR3 protein: CASSDPRGDF
D gene: NA
V gene: TRBV6-4
J gene: TRBJ1-5
clone size: NA

CDR3 DNA: TGCGCCAGCAGCACTCAGGGGTCCGGGGCCAACGTCCTGACTTTC
CDR3 protein: CASSTQGSGANVLTF
D gene: NA
V gene: TRBV5-1
J gene: TRBJ2-6
clone size: NA

CDR3 DNA: TGTGCCTGGAGTGTAATCGAGCCAAGGGAGACCCAGTACTTC
CDR3 protein: CAWSVIEPRETQYF
D gene: NA
V gene: TRBV30
J gene: TRBJ2-5
clone size: NA

CDR3 DNA: TGTGCCAGCAGACCCTCACCGGGACAGGGAAGCCTGGTTTCTGAAGCTTTCTTT
CDR3 protein: CASRPSPGQGSLVSEAFF
D gene: TRBD1
V gene: TRBV28
J gene: TRBJ1-1
clone size: once

CDR3 DNA: TGTGCCACCAGCGGGATAGTACTCTACGAGCAGTACTTC
CDR3 protein: CATSGIVLYEQYF
D gene: NA
V gene: TRBV15
J gene: TRBJ2-7
clone size: once

CDR3 DNA: TGTGCCAGCAGTGAACCGGGACGTCGGCCCCAGCATTTT
CDR3 protein: CASSEPGRRPQHF
D gene: NA
V gene: TRBV6-1
J gene: TRBJ1-5
clone size: once

CDR3 DNA: TGTGCCAGCAGTCCTGCGACAGGTATGAACACTGAAGCTTTCTTT
CDR3 protein: CASSPATGMNTEAFF
D gene: NA
V gene: TRBV27
J gene: TRBJ1-1
clone size: NA

CDR3 DNA: TGTGCCAGCAGTGAATCCGGGGATCCAGATACGCAGTATTTT
CDR3 protein: CASSESGDPDTQYF
D gene: NA
V gene: TRBV6-4
J gene: TRBJ2-3
clone size: NA

CDR3 DNA: TGCGCCAGCAGGCTGGGGCCGGGACTAGCGGAAATCTACGAGCAGTACTTC
CDR3 protein: CASRLGPGLAEIYEQYF
D gene: TRBD2
V gene: TRBV5-1
J gene: TRBJ2-7
clone size: NA

CDR3 DNA: TGTGCCTGGAGTTACAACAGGGACACCGGGGAGCTGTTTTTT
CDR3 protein: CAWSYNRDTGELFF
D gene: NA
V gene: TRBV30
J gene: TRBJ2-2
clone size: NA

CDR3 DNA: TGTGCCAGCAGTTCCTTAGCGGGAGGGTTTAGCGAGCAGTACTTC
CDR3 protein: CASSSLAGGFSEQYF
D gene: TRBD2
V gene: TRBV6-6
J gene: TRBJ2-7
clone size: NA

CDR3 DNA: TGTGCCAGCAGCTTTAGCGGGAGCATCTCCTACGAGCAGTACTTC
CDR3 protein: CASSFSGSISYEQYF
D gene: TRBD2
V gene: TRBV5-6
J gene: TRBJ2-7
clone size: once

CDR3 DNA: TGTGCCAGCAGCCTAGTGGGGGCCTTAGCCAAAAACATTCAGTACTTC
CDR3 protein: CASSLVGALAKNIQYF
D gene: NA
V gene: TRBV7-2
J gene: TRBJ2-4
clone size: once